The 2 T cell receptor beta chains listed next were all sequenced from one sample in a study of technical replicates of blood from a few donors. TCRdb's table, derived via immunoSEQ multiplex PCR, lists solely in-frame clones and lacks some. The sample includes about 89,000 clones, just under 95% of them seen just once. Sequenced: T cells isolated from PBMCs. These receptors came from a human donor in good health.

The rearrangement links TRBV18 to TRBJ2-7; 12 bases map to TRBD1. The CDR3 contains 15 residues. CDR1 is KGHSH, CDR2 LQKENI, per germline. With 3 bases clipped from V and 3 bases from J, the junction kept 3 bases outside the gene matches. CDR3 in amino acids: CASSPGTGGYYEQYF. The CDR3 DNA follows: TGTGCCAGCTCACCTGGGACAGGGGGCTACTACGAGCAGTACTTC.

The rearrangement joins TRBV2 to TRBJ2-1, with 9 bases aligning to TRBD2. Trimming took 6 bases from V and 8 from J; bases not matched to a gene: 11. Germline loops: CDR1 SNHLY, CDR2 FYNNEI. This CDR3 comprises 15 residues. The CDR3 sequence is CASRPTSGHRDEQFF. DNA of the CDR3: TGTGCCAGCAGGCCGACTAGCGGACACCGCGATGAGCAGTTCTTC. The whole variable domain, filled in from reference TRBV2 and TRBJ2-1, reads EPEVTQTPSHQVTQMGQEVILRCVPISNHLYFYWYRQILGQKVEFLVSFYNNEISEKSEIFDDQFSVERPDGSNFTLKIRSTKLEDSAMYFCASRPTSGHRDEQFFGPGTRLTVL.